These 18 T cell receptor beta chains came from one sample sequenced in a study of blood T cells in healthy people across ages. PCR was performed a second time for roughly 7 to 12 cycles using a sample-barcoded 5' primer and a J-beta primer mix. MiXCR, applied by TCRdb to the 5' RACE reads, yields one record per CDR3 protein. The repertoire holds about 1.4 million distinct CDR3 sequences, with 45% to 70% as singletons. The sample taken for sequencing was blood. The receptor set was obtained from a man aged 18 to 30 in good health.

The chain combines TRBV25-1 with TRBJ2-1, with a tentative D call TRBD2 (6 bases). The CDR3 loop spans 13 amino acids. The V gene lost 7 bases and the J gene lost 3 bases, with 10 bases spanning the gap. The germline V gene encodes CDR1 MGHDK and CDR2 SYGVNS. The CDR3 coding sequence is TGTGCCAGCACTGGGACTTACTACAATGAGCAGTTCTTC. Translating gives CASTGTYYNEQFF.

V and J are TRBV4-1 and TRBJ2-4; 8 bases fit TRBD1. This CDR3 has 15 amino acids. V dropped 3 bases and J dropped 7; count of bases not matched to a gene: 8. Per the germline V gene, CDR1 is MGHRA and CDR2 is YSYEKL. The chain's CDR3 is CASSQTDRGWNIQYF. DNA of the CDR3: TGCGCCAGCAGCCAGACCGACAGGGGCTGGAACATTCAGTACTTC.

A single count supports this clonotype. The chain carries TRBV25-1 and TRBJ2-5, with a weak D call TRBD1 (6 bases). In germline, CDR1 is MGHDK, CDR2 SYGVNS. Trimming shortened V by 11 bases and J by 4 bases, and 17 bases separated the two germline ends. The length of the CDR3 is 13 residues. Written as DNA, the CDR3 is TGTGCCGGCATACTTGGGGGCGCAGAGACCCAGTACTTC. This translates into CAGILGGAETQYF.

This clonotype was detected ten times or more. The chain uses TRBV28 and TRBJ2-6, with unresolved D. Germline V gene lookup returns CDR1 MDHEN and CDR2 SYDVKM. This CDR3 is built from 13 residues. V dropped 8 bases and J dropped 0 bases, with 5 bases sitting between them. DNA for the CDR3: TGTGCCAGCCGAACCTCTGGGGCCAACGTCCTGACTTTC. It specifies CASRTSGANVLTF.

The rearrangement joins TRBV28 to TRBJ2-3; D possibly corresponds to TRBD2 (6 bases). With 7 bases removed from V and 2 bases from J, the gap between germline ends came to 13 bases. CDR1 is MDHEN, CDR2 SYDVKM, per germline. The CDR3 extends over 14 amino acids. CDR3 in amino acids: CASKTGLHTDTQYF. The CDR3 DNA is TGTGCCAGCAAAACGGGACTTCACACAGATACGCAGTATTTT.

The rearrangement links TRBV4-3 to TRBJ2-3; D is unresolved. Trimming stripped 4 bases from V and 3 bases from J, with 14 bases between. Per germline, CDR1 LGHNA and CDR2 YSLEER. The CDR3 loop spans 15 amino acids. Written as DNA, the CDR3 is TGCGCCAGCAGCCCAAGTGAAGACGTAACAGATACGCAGTATTTT. Translation: CASSPSEDVTDTQYF.

V is TRBV27 and J is TRBJ2-4; 8 bases fit TRBD2. The J call may be incorrect, as the DNA end agrees better with TRBJ2-7. In germline, CDR1 is MNHEY, CDR2 SMNVEV (reference sequence). This CDR3 is 17 amino acids long. This CDR3 reads CASSTDPPSGPSYEQYF. CDR3 coding DNA: TGTGCCAGCAGTACAGATCCCCCTAGCGGGCCCTCCTACGAGCAGTACTTC.

This chain uses TRBV19 with TRBJ2-5; D gene unclear. The CDR3 runs to 13 residues. In germline, CDR1 is LNHDA, CDR2 SQIVND (reference sequence). V was shortened by 5 bases and J by 1 base, with 8 bases between the two germline ends. Written as DNA, the CDR3 is TGTGCCAGTAGTCCCGTGCCCCAAGAGACCCAGTACTTC. It yields the protein CASSPVPQETQYF.

The rearrangement links TRBV3-1 to TRBJ2-1; D uncertain. CDR1 LGHDT and CDR2 YNNKEL come from the germline V gene (reference sequence). V lost 1 base, J lost 8 bases, and 6 bases lay in between. This CDR3 comprises 12 residues. As DNA, the CDR3 is TGTGCCAGCAGCCAAGTTAACCATGAGCAGTTCTTC. It encodes CASSQVNHEQFF.

The chain combines TRBV20-1 with TRBJ2-2, with TRBD2 matching 8 bases. CDR3 length: 15 residues. Trimming took 3 bases from V and 2 from J; bases not matched to a gene: 5. Germline values: CDR1 DFQATT, CDR2 SNEGSKA (reference sequence). CDR3 protein: CSARVAGPNTGELFF. The CDR3 nucleotides are TGCAGTGCTAGGGTAGCGGGGCCCAACACCGGGGAGCTGTTTTTT.

This sequence joins TRBV9 and TRBJ1-2, with 7 bases aligning to TRBD1. Germline V lookup: CDR1 SGDLS, CDR2 YYNGEE. V shed 3 bases, J shed 13 bases, and the junction held 9 bases outside the gene matches. The CDR3 has 12 amino acids. The CDR3 DNA reads as TGTGCCAGCAGCGGTACAGGGGCGCACATCACCTTC. Translating it yields CASSGTGAHITF.

This clonotype occurred a few times. The V gene is TRBV3-1, the J gene TRBJ2-7; D perhaps matches TRBD2 (5 bases). Germline V lookup: CDR1 LGHDT, CDR2 YNNKEL (reference sequence). The CDR3 runs 13 residues. V lost 3 bases, J lost 9 bases, and 15 bases lay in between. The CDR3 DNA sequence: TGTGCCAGCAGCCATCTCGGATTCGAGGGGCAGTACTTC. Translated, it gives CASSHLGFEGQYF.

The rearrangement uses TRBV20-1 and TRBJ2-3, with D uncertain. This CDR3 has 13 residues. CDR1 DFQATT and CDR2 SNEGSKA come from the germline V gene (reference sequence). V lost 2 bases and J 4 bases, leaving 10 bases between the germline ends. The CDR3 sequence: CSARSVGPDTQYF. The CDR3, as DNA: TGCAGTGCTAGAAGTGTAGGGCCAGATACGCAGTATTTT.

This clonotype was detected once. V is TRBV6-5 and J is TRBJ2-1, with D maybe TRBD2 (6 bases). The V gene lost 7 bases and the J gene lost 8 bases, with 9 bases spanning the gap. Per the germline V gene, CDR1 is MNHEY and CDR2 is SVGAGI. The CDR3 sequence is 11 residues long. This CDR3 is CASNRGYEQFF. The CDR3 DNA follows: TGTGCCAGCAATCGGGGGTATGAGCAGTTCTTC.

The rearrangement uses TRBV20-1 and TRBJ1-2, with 10 bases lining up with TRBD1. Trimming at V came to 6 bases and at J to 2 bases, leaving 3 bases not matched to a gene. Germline values: CDR1 DFQATT, CDR2 SNEGSKA (reference sequence). CDR3 length: 13 amino acids. This CDR3 reads CSALGQGNYGYTF. CDR3 bases: TGCAGTGCCCTGGGACAGGGGAACTATGGCTACACCTTC.

This sequence joins TRBV5-1 and TRBJ2-1; TRBD2 matches at 15 bases. CDR1 is SGHRS and CDR2 is YFSETQ in the germline V gene. V shed 2 bases and J 7 bases; nucleotides not matched to a gene: 4. The CDR3 is made up of 16 amino acids. The CDR3 nucleotides read TGCGCCAGCAGCTTTGAGGGACTAGCGGGAGGAAATGAGCAGTTCTTC. Its translation: CASSFEGLAGGNEQFF.

This chain uses TRBV5-1 with TRBJ2-5; D assignment may be TRBD1 or TRBD2 (5 bases each). V shed 4 bases and J shed 5 bases, with 18 bases lying between them. The length of the CDR3 is 15 residues. Germline V gene data show CDR1 as SGHRS and CDR2 as YFSETQ. CDR3 sequence reads: CASSHSEGFGETQYF. In DNA, the CDR3 is TGCGCCAGCAGCCATTCCGAGGGGTTCGGTGAGACCCAGTACTTC.

The chain carries TRBV4-1 and TRBJ2-3; TRBD2 is a possible D gene (6 bases). The V gene lost 2 bases and the J gene lost 3 bases, with 15 bases spanning the gap. Germline CDR1 and CDR2: MGHRA and YSYEKL. The CDR3 runs 16 residues. CDR3: CASSQRFSGSTDTQYF. In DNA, the CDR3 is TGCGCCAGCAGCCAACGATTTAGCGGATCAACAGATACGCAGTATTTT.